This T cell receptor beta chain stems from a study of T cells after yellow fever vaccination. 5'RACE template switching generated TCR cDNA, adding a universal primer site and UMIs. Via MiXCR, TCRdb re-called the 5' RACE reads, giving one row per CDR3 protein. The sample gives about 110,000 distinct CDR3 sequences, 7% to 8.5% of which show up once; 25% is in the top ten. There are many counts of this clonotype. Its antigen remains unidentified. Study findings and constraints: The secondary response peaked faster, at day 5 versus 15, but was weaker. Overlap between CD4 and CD8 compartments was detected for a small share of clonotypes.

Trimming shortened V by 0 bases and J by 1 base, and 15 bases separated the two germline ends. CDR3 length equals 17 residues. Per the germline V gene, CDR1 is LNHNV and CDR2 is YYDKDF (reference sequence). The rearrangement links TRBV15 to TRBJ1-1, with TRBD1 as a possible D gene (5 bases). Source: CD8+ T cells sorted from PBMCs, taken 45 days after the yellow fever booster vaccination. The TCR originated in a young man who received the YFV17D yellow fever vaccine. The CDR3 reads CATSRDLPGGTNTEAFF. The CDR3 nucleotides are TGTGCCACCAGCAGAGATTTACCCGGGGGAACGAACACTGAAGCTTTCTTT.